A selection of T cell receptor beta chains follows, all from one sample in a study of CD8 T cells in Susac syndrome. Via MiXCR, TCRdb re-called the immunoSEQ multiplex PCR reads, giving one row per CDR3 protein. The sample gives hundreds of thousands of distinct CDR3 sequences, less than 96% of which show up once; around 0.1% is in the top ten. The source material was CD4+ T cells from PBMCs. The receptors stem from a human donor with Susac syndrome. Both conserved end residues are part of each CDR3. The order of the fields is clone size, V gene, J gene, D gene, CDR3 DNA, CDR3 protein. D genes are given only for firm matches. Clone size, where shown, is once, few, many, or a class for clones that have expanded.

size: few
V: TRBV12-3/TRBV12-4
J: TRBJ2-2
D: NA
DNA: TGTGCCAGCAGTTTAGACAGGAACACCGGGGAGCTGTTTTTT
CDR3: CASSLDRNTGELFF

size: NA
V: TRBV30
J: TRBJ2-2
D: NA
DNA: TGTGCCCTTTACGGGCAGAACACTAACACCGGGGAGCTGTTTTTT
CDR3: CALYGQNTNTGELFF

size: NA
V: TRBV9
J: TRBJ2-5
D: NA
DNA: TGTGCCAGCAGCGTAGGCTTACAGGCCCAAGAGACCCAGTACTTC
CDR3: CASSVGLQAQETQYF

size: NA
V: TRBV28
J: TRBJ2-4
D: TRBD1
DNA: TGTGCCAGCTTATCCCACGGACAGGTCGGGATGAACATTCAGTACTTC
CDR3: CASLSHGQVGMNIQYF

size: NA
V: TRBV9
J: TRBJ2-1
D: NA
DNA: TGTGCCAGCAGCGCTTGGACGGCCTACAATGAGCAGTTCTTC
CDR3: CASSAWTAYNEQFF

size: NA
V: TRBV12-3/TRBV12-4
J: TRBJ2-2
D: NA
DNA: TGTGCCAGCAGTGAAGACAGGTGGGACACCGGGGAGCTGTTTTTT
CDR3: CASSEDRWDTGELFF

size: once
V: TRBV6-5
J: TRBJ2-1
D: NA
DNA: TGTGCCAGCACTTTGATGGGACAAAAAGAGCAGTTCTTC
CDR3: CASTLMGQKEQFF

size: NA
V: TRBV10-3
J: TRBJ2-5
D: NA
DNA: TGTGCCATCAGTGAGTGGGGGCAAACTAATGAAGAGACCCAGTACTTC
CDR3: CAISEWGQTNEETQYF

size: NA
V: TRBV29-1
J: TRBJ2-1
D: NA
DNA: TGCAGCGCATGGCGGGGGCAGAATGAGCAGTTCTTC
CDR3: CSAWRGQNEQFF

size: NA
V: TRBV9
J: TRBJ1-2
D: NA
DNA: TGTGCCAGCAGGGAACTAAAGAATGCGAATGGCTACACCTTC
CDR3: CASRELKNANGYTF

size: NA
V: TRBV5-1
J: TRBJ2-1
D: TRBD1
DNA: TGCGCCAGCAGCCCAGACAGGGACAATGAGCAGTTCTTC
CDR3: CASSPDRDNEQFF

size: NA
V: TRBV30
J: TRBJ2-1
D: TRBD2
DNA: TGTGCCTCGGACTTCGGGAGGTACAATGAGCAGTTCTTC
CDR3: CASDFGRYNEQFF

size: NA
V: TRBV5-1
J: TRBJ2-5
D: NA
DNA: TGCGCCAGCAAAGTTTCCGGTGGGGTGGAGACCCAGTACTTC
CDR3: CASKVSGGVETQYF

size: NA
V: TRBV5-1
J: TRBJ2-2
D: NA
DNA: TGCGCCAGCAGATCTTCCTTTACGGGCTCCACCGGGGAGCTGTTTTTT
CDR3: CASRSSFTGSTGELFF

size: NA
V: TRBV29-1
J: TRBJ1-2
D: NA
DNA: TGCAGCGTTGCCCCCGGACTGGGCTATGGCTACACCTTC
CDR3: CSVAPGLGYGYTF

size: NA
V: TRBV15
J: TRBJ2-1
D: NA
DNA: TGTGCCACCAGCATTCGGAGGGTTCGGGAGCAGTTCTTC
CDR3: CATSIRRVREQFF

size: NA
V: TRBV4-2
J: TRBJ2-2
D: NA
DNA: TGTGCCAGCAGCACCCGGGACAACACCGGGGAGCTGTTTTTT
CDR3: CASSTRDNTGELFF

size: NA
V: TRBV3-1
J: TRBJ1-5
D: TRBD1
DNA: TGTGCCAGCAGCCCAGAGGGACAGGCCGGTCAGCCCCAGCATTTT
CDR3: CASSPEGQAGQPQHF

size: NA
V: TRBV9
J: TRBJ2-3
D: NA
DNA: TGTGCCAGCAGCGTGAGAGCGGATAGCACAGATACGCAGTATTTT
CDR3: CASSVRADSTDTQYF

size: NA
V: TRBV28
J: TRBJ1-4
D: NA
DNA: TGTGCCAGCAGTTGGGATGGTACTGGATCCAATGAAAAACTGTTTTTT
CDR3: CASSWDGTGSNEKLFF

size: NA
V: TRBV7-6
J: TRBJ1-2
D: NA
DNA: TGTGCCAGCAGCTCCGGACGGGTTATATCGCATGGCTACACCTTC
CDR3: CASSSGRVISHGYTF

size: NA
V: TRBV29-1
J: TRBJ1-2
D: NA
DNA: TGCAGCGTTGAACCCCCCACTCTCTATGGCTACACCTTC
CDR3: CSVEPPTLYGYTF

size: NA
V: TRBV27
J: TRBJ2-7
D: NA
DNA: TGTGCCAGCAGCGGACACGTTGCCTACGAGCAGTACTTC
CDR3: CASSGHVAYEQYF

size: NA
V: TRBV30
J: TRBJ2-4
D: TRBD2
DNA: TGTGCCTGGAGTGTACATTTATCGGTAGAGCGGGAGAAGGTTCAGTACTTC
CDR3: CAWSVHLSVEREKVQYF

size: NA
V: TRBV6-5
J: TRBJ1-2
D: TRBD1
DNA: TGTGCCAGCAGTTACGGGACAGGGTTGGGCTACACCTTC
CDR3: CASSYGTGLGYTF

size: NA
V: TRBV29-1
J: TRBJ2-7
D: NA
DNA: TGCAGCGTTGTTGGCGGGAACTACGAGCAGTACTTC
CDR3: CSVVGGNYEQYF

size: NA
V: TRBV3-1
J: TRBJ2-7
D: TRBD2
DNA: TGTGCCAGCCGGGGTCGAATTAGCGGGAGCTCCTACGAGCAGTACTTC
CDR3: CASRGRISGSSYEQYF

size: NA
V: TRBV7-9
J: TRBJ2-1
D: TRBD1
DNA: TGTGCCAGCAGCTCAGGGGGACCTCCCAATGAGCAGTTCTTC
CDR3: CASSSGGPPNEQFF

size: once
V: TRBV2
J: TRBJ1-1
D: TRBD1
DNA: TGTGCCAGCAGTGATATGACAGGGGGCTACACTGAAGCTTTCTTT
CDR3: CASSDMTGGYTEAFF

size: NA
V: TRBV7-9
J: TRBJ1-5
D: TRBD1
DNA: TGTGCCAGCAGCTTCGACAGGGGGATCAATCAGCCCCAGCATTTT
CDR3: CASSFDRGINQPQHF

size: NA
V: TRBV20-1
J: TRBJ2-1
D: TRBD2
DNA: TGCAGTGCCAGACGACTAGCGGGAGGCCCCCCGGATGAGCAGTTCTTC
CDR3: CSARRLAGGPPDEQFF

size: NA
V: TRBV27
J: TRBJ2-6
D: NA
DNA: TGTGCCAGCAGTTTAGGTTCAACTGGGGCCAACGTCCTGACTTTC
CDR3: CASSLGSTGANVLTF

size: NA
V: TRBV28
J: TRBJ2-7
D: NA
DNA: TGTGCCAGCAGTTTATCTAGGCTACACAGAATCCACGAGCAGTACTTC
CDR3: CASSLSRLHRIHEQYF

size: NA
V: TRBV24-1
J: TRBJ2-3
D: NA
DNA: TGTGCCACCAGTGCGGGCCTCGCAGTAGATACGCAGTATTTT
CDR3: CATSAGLAVDTQYF

size: NA
V: TRBV15
J: TRBJ2-2
D: NA
DNA: TGTGCCACCAGCAGAGATCAGGGAACCTGGGGGGAGCTGTTTTTT
CDR3: CATSRDQGTWGELFF

size: NA
V: TRBV4-1
J: TRBJ1-2
D: NA
DNA: TGCGCCAGCAGCCATGATCCGAGCCAGAGTACATTCTATGGCTACACCTTC
CDR3: CASSHDPSQSTFYGYTF

size: NA
V: TRBV20-1
J: TRBJ1-5
D: TRBD1
DNA: TGCAGTGCTCCCCACGGGACAGGTGCTAATCAGCCCCAGCATTTT
CDR3: CSAPHGTGANQPQHF

size: NA
V: TRBV29-1
J: TRBJ2-3
D: NA
DNA: TGCAGCGTCGGGGGGCCAAACCCCGCGGGTCGGACAGATACGCAGTATTTT
CDR3: CSVGGPNPAGRTDTQYF

size: NA
V: TRBV2
J: TRBJ1-5
D: NA
DNA: TGTGCCAGCAGTGGGGAGAATGGGCCCCAGCATTTT
CDR3: CASSGENGPQHF

size: NA
V: TRBV5-1
J: TRBJ2-3
D: TRBD1
DNA: TGCGCCAGCAGCTCCGGGACAGTCGGAGATACGCAGTATTTT
CDR3: CASSSGTVGDTQYF

size: once
V: TRBV25-1
J: TRBJ2-5
D: NA
DNA: TGTGCCAGCAGTGAAACGGGCAGAATAGAGACCCAGTACTTC
CDR3: CASSETGRIETQYF

size: once
V: TRBV2
J: TRBJ2-3
D: NA
DNA: TGTGCCAGCATGGCAGATACGCAGTATTTT
CDR3: CASMADTQYF

size: few
V: TRBV19
J: TRBJ2-1
D: TRBD1
DNA: TGTGCCAGCAGTCCGGGACAGGGGACCTACAATGAGCAGTTCTTC
CDR3: CASSPGQGTYNEQFF

size: NA
V: TRBV9
J: TRBJ1-2
D: NA
DNA: TGTGCCAGCAGCGTTAGACAGGTCCCTCTCTTC
CDR3: CASSVRQVPLF

size: NA
V: TRBV10-3
J: TRBJ2-3
D: TRBD1
DNA: TGTGCCGTCGCCGGGACAGGGATCACAGATACGCAGTATTTT
CDR3: CAVAGTGITDTQYF

size: few
V: TRBV28
J: TRBJ2-1
D: NA
DNA: TGTGCCAGCAGTTTACGGCGTAGCTCCTACAATGAGCAGTTCTTC
CDR3: CASSLRRSSYNEQFF

size: NA
V: TRBV9
J: TRBJ2-1
D: TRBD2
DNA: TGTGCCAGCAGCGCGTTGACTAGCGGGAGCAATGAGCAGTTCTTC
CDR3: CASSALTSGSNEQFF

size: NA
V: TRBV5-1
J: TRBJ2-5
D: NA
DNA: TGCGCCAGCAGCTCACGACCGGGAGCTCAAGAGACCCAGTACTTC
CDR3: CASSSRPGAQETQYF

size: NA
V: TRBV10-1
J: TRBJ1-2
D: NA
DNA: TGCGCCAGCAGTGAGGGGCATCGACCCGGCTACACCTTC
CDR3: CASSEGHRPGYTF